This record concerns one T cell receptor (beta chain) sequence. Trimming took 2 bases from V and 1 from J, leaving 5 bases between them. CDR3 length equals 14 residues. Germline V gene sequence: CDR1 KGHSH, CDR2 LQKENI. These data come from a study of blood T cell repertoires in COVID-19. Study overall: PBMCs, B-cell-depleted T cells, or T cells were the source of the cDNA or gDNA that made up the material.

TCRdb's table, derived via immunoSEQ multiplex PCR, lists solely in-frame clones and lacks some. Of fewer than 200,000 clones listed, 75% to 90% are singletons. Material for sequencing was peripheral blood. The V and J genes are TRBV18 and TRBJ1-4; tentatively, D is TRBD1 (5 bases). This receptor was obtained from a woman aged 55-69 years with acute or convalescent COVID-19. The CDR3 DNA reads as TGTGCCAGCTCACCAGACAGAACTAATGAAAAACTGTTTTTT. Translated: CASSPDRTNEKLFF.